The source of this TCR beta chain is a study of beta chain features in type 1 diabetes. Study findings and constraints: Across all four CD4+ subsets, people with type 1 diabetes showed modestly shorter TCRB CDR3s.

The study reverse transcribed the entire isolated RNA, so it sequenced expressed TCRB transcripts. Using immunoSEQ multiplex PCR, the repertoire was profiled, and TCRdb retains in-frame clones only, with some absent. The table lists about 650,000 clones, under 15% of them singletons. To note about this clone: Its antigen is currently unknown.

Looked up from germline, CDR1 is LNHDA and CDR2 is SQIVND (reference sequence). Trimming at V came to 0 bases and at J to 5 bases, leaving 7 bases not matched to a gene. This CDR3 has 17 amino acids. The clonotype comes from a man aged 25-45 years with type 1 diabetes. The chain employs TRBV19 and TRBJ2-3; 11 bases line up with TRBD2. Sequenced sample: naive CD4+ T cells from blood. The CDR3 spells CASSIDRLAGGLDTQYF. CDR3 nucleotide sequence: TGTGCCAGTAGTATAGATCGGCTAGCGGGGGGTCTAGATACGCAGTATTTT.